These 13 T cell receptor beta chains were sequenced from one sample in a study of cytomegalovirus exposure and HLA in healthy donors. PCR was performed using 60 Vbeta and 13 Jbeta primers. The table came from immunoSEQ multiplex PCR; TCRdb's copy has only in-frame clones and leaves some out. The sample consists of more than 110,000 clones, just under 80% of them appearing once. The sequencing sample was made of PBMCs. Every receptor here comes from a young man in good health and CMV-seronegative.

The J gene is TRBJ1-1, the V gene TRBV9; 7 bases fit TRBD1. Trimming cost V 0 bases and J 4 bases; bases outside gene matches: 6. Germline assignment: CDR1 SGDLS and CDR2 YYNGEE. This CDR3 is 15 amino acids long. The CDR3 region has the DNA TGTGCCAGCAGCGTAGAAGGGGGCGCGATCACTGAAGCTTTCTTT. This sequence encodes CASSVEGGAITEAFF.

The CDR3 here is CASSGGGKAGRASYNEQFF. DNA for the CDR3: TGTGCCAGTAGTGGGGGGGGGAAAGCTGGGAGGGCCTCCTACAATGAGCAGTTCTTC. V is TRBV19 and J is TRBJ2-1; 7 nucleotides line up with TRBD2. V lost 5 bases and J lost 0; bases outside the gene matches: 16. CDR1 LNHDA and CDR2 SQIVND come from the germline V gene (reference sequence). CDR3 size: 19 residues.

This clone was detected a few times. The chain couples TRBV7-8 to TRBJ2-7; 9 nucleotides line up with TRBD1. Looked up from germline, CDR1 is SGHVS and CDR2 is FQNEAQ. The V gene end was trimmed by 5 bases and the J gene end by 3 bases; junction bases not matched to a gene: 8. The CDR3 is made up of 15 amino acids. The CDR3 reads CASSQTLGQGYEQYF. CDR3 nucleotides: TGTGCCAGCAGCCAAACCTTGGGACAGGGCTACGAGCAGTACTTC.

The CDR3 coding sequence is TGCAGTGCTAGACAGGGCTACGGGGCTTTCTTT. Encoded protein: CSARQGYGAFF. J is TRBJ1-1 and V is TRBV20-1, with TRBD1 as a possible D gene (5 bases). Trimming cost V 2 bases and J 11 bases, with 12 bases left between them. The CDR3 runs 11 residues. The germline gives CDR1 DFQATT, CDR2 SNEGSKA (reference sequence).

This clone has just one count. This chain links TRBV9 with TRBJ1-3; D gene uncertain. Trimming took 4 bases from V and 0 from J, leaving 14 bases between them. Looked up from germline, CDR1 is SGDLS and CDR2 is YYNGEE. CDR3 size: 16 residues. The chain's CDR3 is CASSTGTGASGNTIYF. CDR3 nucleotide sequence: TGTGCCAGCAGCACCGGCACGGGTGCCTCTGGAAACACCATATATTTT.

This chain uses TRBV7-2 with TRBJ1-1, with D unresolved. The CDR3 is made up of 15 amino acids. Germline V CDR1 and CDR2: SGHTA, FQGNSA. V was clipped by 1 base and J by 0 bases, with 9 bases between them. This CDR3 reads CASSLGGNMNTEAFF. The CDR3 nucleotides read TGTGCCAGCAGCTTAGGAGGGAACATGAACACTGAAGCTTTCTTT.

The chain links TRBV7-8 to TRBJ2-2, with TRBD2 matching 15 bases. V gave up 6 bases and J gave up 7 bases; unmatched junction bases: 6. Germline assignment: CDR1 SGHVS and CDR2 FQNEAQ. This CDR3 has 16 amino acids. The CDR3 DNA reads as TGTGCCAGCAGTTCCGGACTAGCGGGAGGGAGCGGGGAGCTGTTTTTT. It specifies CASSSGLAGGSGELFF. Filled out from reference TRBV7-8 and TRBJ2-2, the complete variable domain reads GAGVSQSPRYKVAKRGQDVALRCDPISGHVSLFWYQQALGQGPEFLTYFQNEAQLDKSGLPSDRFFAERPEGSVSTLKIQRTQQEDSAVYLCASSSGLAGGSGELFFGEGSRLTVL.

The chain joins TRBV4-1 to TRBJ2-3, with 8 bases fitting TRBD1. The CDR3 spans 16 residues. Germline trimming cut 1 base from V and 3 bases from J; bases unmatched to any gene: 6. CDR1 is MGHRA and CDR2 is YSYEKL in the germline V gene. The CDR3 is CASSQGVGQGTDTQYF. CDR3 in DNA: TGCGCCAGCAGCCAAGGAGTTGGACAGGGAACAGATACGCAGTATTTT.

The CDR3 reads CASSLAHKNTEAFF. CDR3 nucleotide sequence: TGTGCCAGCAGCTTAGCACACAAGAACACTGAAGCTTTCTTT. The rearrangement links TRBV7-8 to TRBJ1-1; D remains unclear. V was shortened by 0 bases and J by 1 base, with 6 bases between the two germline ends. The CDR3 is made up of 14 amino acids. Germline values: CDR1 SGHVS, CDR2 FQNEAQ.

The V call is TRBV4-1, the J call TRBJ2-7; D is unresolved. V was pared by 0 bases and J by 2 bases, with 11 bases between. The germline gives CDR1 MGHRA, CDR2 YSYEKL. The CDR3 is 15 amino acids. CDR3: CASSQEQNIPYEQYF. DNA for the CDR3: TGCGCCAGCAGCCAAGAACAGAATATCCCCTACGAGCAGTACTTC.

V gene TRBV18 combines with J gene TRBJ2-1, with D perhaps TRBD1 (6 bases). Germline loops: CDR1 KGHSH, CDR2 LQKENI. V shed 2 bases and J shed 1 base, with 15 bases lying between them. This CDR3 spans 17 amino acids. In DNA, the CDR3 is TGTGCCAGCTCACCAAGAACAGGGCACACTTCCTACAATGAGCAGTTCTTC. Amino acids: CASSPRTGHTSYNEQFF.

The chain couples TRBV7-6 to TRBJ2-1; 9 bases match TRBD2. CDR1 and CDR2 from the germline V gene are SGHVS and FNYEAQ. The V gene end was trimmed by 4 bases and the J gene end by 13 bases; junction bases not matched to a gene: 14. The CDR3 is made up of 15 amino acids. The CDR3 loop reads CASSSPLQRGAEQFF. The CDR3 nucleotides are TGTGCCAGCAGCTCCCCCTTACAGCGGGGGGCGGAACAGTTCTTC.

The chain combines TRBV13 with TRBJ2-5, with a weak D call TRBD1 (5 bases). Germline V CDR1 and CDR2: PRHDT, FYEKMQ (reference sequence). V lost 3 bases, J lost 5 bases, and 13 bases lay in between. This CDR3 comprises 14 residues. This CDR3 is CASSFKGAWETQYF. In DNA form, the CDR3 reads TGTGCCAGCAGCTTCAAAGGGGCCTGGGAGACCCAGTACTTC.